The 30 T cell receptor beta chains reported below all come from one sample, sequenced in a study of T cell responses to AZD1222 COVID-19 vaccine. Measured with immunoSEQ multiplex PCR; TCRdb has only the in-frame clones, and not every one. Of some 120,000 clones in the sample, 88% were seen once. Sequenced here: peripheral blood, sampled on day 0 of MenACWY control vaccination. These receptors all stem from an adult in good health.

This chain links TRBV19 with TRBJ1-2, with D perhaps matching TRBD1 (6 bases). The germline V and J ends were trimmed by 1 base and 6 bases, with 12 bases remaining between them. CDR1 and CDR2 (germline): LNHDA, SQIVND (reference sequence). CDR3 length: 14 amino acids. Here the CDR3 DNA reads TGTGCCAGTAGTATAGGTCGGCAGGGGAATGGCTACACCTTC. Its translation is CASSIGRQGNGYTF.

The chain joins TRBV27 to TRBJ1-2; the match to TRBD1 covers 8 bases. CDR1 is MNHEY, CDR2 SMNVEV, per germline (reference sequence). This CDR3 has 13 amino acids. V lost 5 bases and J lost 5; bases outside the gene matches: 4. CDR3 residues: CASSLDRVYGYTF. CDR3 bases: TGTGCCAGCAGTCTGGACAGGGTGTATGGCTACACCTTC.

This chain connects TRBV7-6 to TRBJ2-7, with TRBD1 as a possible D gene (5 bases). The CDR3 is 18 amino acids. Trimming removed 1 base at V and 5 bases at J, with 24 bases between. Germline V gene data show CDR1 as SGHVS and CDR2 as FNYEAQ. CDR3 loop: CASSLVALAGPGPHEQYF. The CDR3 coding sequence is TGTGCCAGCAGCTTAGTTGCCCTGGCTGGGCCAGGGCCCCACGAGCAGTACTTC.

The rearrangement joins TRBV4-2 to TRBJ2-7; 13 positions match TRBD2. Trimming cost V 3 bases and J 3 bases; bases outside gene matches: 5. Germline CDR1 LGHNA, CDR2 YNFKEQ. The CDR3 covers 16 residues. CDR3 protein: CASSHGTSGKLYEQYF. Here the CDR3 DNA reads TGTGCCAGCAGCCACGGGACTAGCGGGAAACTCTACGAGCAGTACTTC.

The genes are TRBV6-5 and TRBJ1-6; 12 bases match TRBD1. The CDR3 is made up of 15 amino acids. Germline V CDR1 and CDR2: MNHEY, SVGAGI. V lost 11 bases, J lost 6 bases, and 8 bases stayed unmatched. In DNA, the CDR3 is TGTGCCTCCACCCGGGACAGGGGGCGTAATTCACCCCTCCACTTT. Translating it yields CASTRDRGRNSPLHF.

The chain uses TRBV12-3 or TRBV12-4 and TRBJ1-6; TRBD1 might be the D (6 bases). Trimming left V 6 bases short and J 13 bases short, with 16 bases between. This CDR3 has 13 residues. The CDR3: CASRDSLRSPLHF. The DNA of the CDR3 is TGTGCCAGCAGGGACAGTCTCCGATCGCCCCTCCACTTT.

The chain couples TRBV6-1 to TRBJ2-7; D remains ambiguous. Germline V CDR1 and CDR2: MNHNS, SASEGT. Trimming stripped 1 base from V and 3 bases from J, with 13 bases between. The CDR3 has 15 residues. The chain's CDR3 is CASSEVDPSNYEQYF. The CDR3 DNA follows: TGTGCCAGCAGTGAAGTTGACCCCTCGAACTACGAGCAGTACTTC.

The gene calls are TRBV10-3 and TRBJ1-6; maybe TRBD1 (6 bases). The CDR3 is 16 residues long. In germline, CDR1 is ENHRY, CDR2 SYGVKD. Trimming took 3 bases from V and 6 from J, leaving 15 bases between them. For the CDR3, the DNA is TGTGCCATCAGTGATTCATCGGACAGTATTAATTCACCCCTCCACTTT. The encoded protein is CAISDSSDSINSPLHF.

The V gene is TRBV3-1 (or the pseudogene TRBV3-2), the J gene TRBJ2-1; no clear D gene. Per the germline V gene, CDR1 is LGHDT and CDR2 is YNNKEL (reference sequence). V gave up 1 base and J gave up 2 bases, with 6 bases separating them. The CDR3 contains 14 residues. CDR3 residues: CASSQAPAYNEQFF. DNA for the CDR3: TGTGCCAGCAGCCAAGCCCCAGCCTACAATGAGCAGTTCTTC.

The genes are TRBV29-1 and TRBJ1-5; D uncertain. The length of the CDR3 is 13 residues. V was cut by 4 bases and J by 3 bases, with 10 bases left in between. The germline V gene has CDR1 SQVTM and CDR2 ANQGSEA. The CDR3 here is CSVGWSPNQPQHF. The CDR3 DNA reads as TGCAGCGTTGGATGGTCGCCCAATCAGCCCCAGCATTTT.

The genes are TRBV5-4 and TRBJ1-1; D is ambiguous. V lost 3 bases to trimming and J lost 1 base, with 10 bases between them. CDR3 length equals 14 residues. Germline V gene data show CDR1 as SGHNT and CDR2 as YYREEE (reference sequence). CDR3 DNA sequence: TGTGCCAGCAGCTCCAGTCTCGGGAACACTGAAGCTTTCTTT. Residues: CASSSSLGNTEAFF.

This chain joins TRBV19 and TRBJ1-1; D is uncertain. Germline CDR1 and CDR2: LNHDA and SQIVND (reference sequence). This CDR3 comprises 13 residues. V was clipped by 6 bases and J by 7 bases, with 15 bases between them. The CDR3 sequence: CASSGVSGGEAFF. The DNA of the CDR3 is TGTGCCAGTAGCGGGGTCTCAGGTGGTGAAGCTTTCTTT.

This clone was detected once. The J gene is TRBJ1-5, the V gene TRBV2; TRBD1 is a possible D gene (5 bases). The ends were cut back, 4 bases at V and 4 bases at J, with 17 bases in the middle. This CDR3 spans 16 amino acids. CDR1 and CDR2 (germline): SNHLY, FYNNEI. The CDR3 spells CASSGHRGVGNQPQHF. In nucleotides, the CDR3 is TGTGCCAGCAGTGGTCATCGGGGGGTTGGGAATCAGCCCCAGCATTTT.

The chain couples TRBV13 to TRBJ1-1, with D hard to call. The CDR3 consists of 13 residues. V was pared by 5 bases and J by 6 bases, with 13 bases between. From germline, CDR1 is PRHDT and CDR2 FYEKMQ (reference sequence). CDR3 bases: TGTGCCAGCAGCCGCATGGGGTCGGCTGAAGCTTTCTTT. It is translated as CASSRMGSAEAFF.

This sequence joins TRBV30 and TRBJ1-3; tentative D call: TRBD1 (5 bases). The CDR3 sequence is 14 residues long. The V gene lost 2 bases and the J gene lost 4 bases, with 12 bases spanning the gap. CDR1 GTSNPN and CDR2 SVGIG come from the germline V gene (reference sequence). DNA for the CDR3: TGTGCCTGGAGTTCAGGGACTACCGGAAACACCATATATTTT. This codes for CAWSSGTTGNTIYF.

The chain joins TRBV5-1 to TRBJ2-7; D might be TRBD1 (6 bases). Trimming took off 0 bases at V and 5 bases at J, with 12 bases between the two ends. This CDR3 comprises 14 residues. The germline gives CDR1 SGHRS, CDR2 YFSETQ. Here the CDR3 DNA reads TGCGCCAGCAGCTTGGAACAGGGTTGGAACGAGCAGTACTTC. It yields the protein CASSLEQGWNEQYF.

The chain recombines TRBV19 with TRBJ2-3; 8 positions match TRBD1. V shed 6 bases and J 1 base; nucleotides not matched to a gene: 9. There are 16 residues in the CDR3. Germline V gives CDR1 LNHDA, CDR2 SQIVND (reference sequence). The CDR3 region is CASSPPGQDRTDTQYF. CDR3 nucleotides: TGTGCCAGTAGCCCACCGGGACAGGATCGCACAGATACGCAGTATTTT.

DNA for the CDR3: TGTGCCAGCAGTTACTTTGATTACGAGCAGTACTTC. This encodes CASSYFDYEQYF. The chain links TRBV6-2 or TRBV6-3 to TRBJ2-7, with D unclear. Trimming took off 1 base at V and 4 bases at J, with 5 bases between the two ends. CDR1 is MNHEY and CDR2 is SVGEGT in the germline V gene. The CDR3 spans 12 residues.

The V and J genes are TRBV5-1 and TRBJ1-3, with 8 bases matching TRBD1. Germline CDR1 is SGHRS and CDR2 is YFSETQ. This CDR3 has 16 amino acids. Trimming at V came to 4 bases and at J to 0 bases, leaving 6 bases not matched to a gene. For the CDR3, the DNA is TGCGCCAGCAGCGTACAGGGGGGCGGCTCTGGAAACACCATATATTTT. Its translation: CASSVQGGGSGNTIYF.

The CDR3 DNA sequence: TGCGCCAGCAGCTTGGTGGGTGGAGAGACCCAGTACTTC. Translating it yields CASSLVGGETQYF. The rearrangement uses TRBV5-1 and TRBJ2-5; D uncertain. V lost 0 bases to trimming and J lost 4 bases, with 7 bases between them. CDR1 is SGHRS, CDR2 YFSETQ, per germline. There are 13 residues in the CDR3.

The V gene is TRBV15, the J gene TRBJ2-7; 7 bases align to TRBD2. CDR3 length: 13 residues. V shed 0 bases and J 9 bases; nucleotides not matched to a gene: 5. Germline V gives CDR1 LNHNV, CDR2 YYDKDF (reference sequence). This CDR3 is CATSRDRGSGQYF. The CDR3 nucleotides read TGTGCCACCAGCAGAGATCGCGGGAGCGGGCAGTACTTC.

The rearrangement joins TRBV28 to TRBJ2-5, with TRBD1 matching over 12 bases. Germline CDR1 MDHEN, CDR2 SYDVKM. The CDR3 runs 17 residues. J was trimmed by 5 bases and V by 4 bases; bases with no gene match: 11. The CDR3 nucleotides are TGTGCCAGCAGTTCCGCCCTCCGGGACAGGGGGCCGGAGACCCAGTACTTC. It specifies CASSSALRDRGPETQYF.

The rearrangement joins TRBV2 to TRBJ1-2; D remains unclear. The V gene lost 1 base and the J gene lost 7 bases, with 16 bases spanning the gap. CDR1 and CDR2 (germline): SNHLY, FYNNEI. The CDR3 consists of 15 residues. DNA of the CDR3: TGTGCCAGCAGTGAAGGGCTAGAGGGATACGGTGGCTACACCTTC. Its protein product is CASSEGLEGYGGYTF.

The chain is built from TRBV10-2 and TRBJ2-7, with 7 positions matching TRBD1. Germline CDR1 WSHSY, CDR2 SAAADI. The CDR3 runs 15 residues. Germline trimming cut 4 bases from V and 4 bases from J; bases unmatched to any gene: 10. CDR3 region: CASSGRTGGDYEQYF. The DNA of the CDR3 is TGCGCCAGCAGTGGCCGGACAGGCGGTGATTACGAGCAGTACTTC.

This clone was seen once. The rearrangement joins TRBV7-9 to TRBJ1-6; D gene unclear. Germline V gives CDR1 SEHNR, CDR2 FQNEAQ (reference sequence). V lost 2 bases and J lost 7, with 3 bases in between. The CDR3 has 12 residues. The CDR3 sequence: CASSLWNSPLHF. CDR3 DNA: TGTGCCAGCAGCTTATGGAATTCACCCCTCCACTTT.

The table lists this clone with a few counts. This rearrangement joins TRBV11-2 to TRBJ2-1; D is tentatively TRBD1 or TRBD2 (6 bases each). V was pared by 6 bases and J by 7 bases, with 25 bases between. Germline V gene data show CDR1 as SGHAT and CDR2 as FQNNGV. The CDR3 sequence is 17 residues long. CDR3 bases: TGTGCCAGCAGATCAACCAACGGGGGCTGGCGGGCAAATGAGCAGTTCTTC. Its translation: CASRSTNGGWRANEQFF.

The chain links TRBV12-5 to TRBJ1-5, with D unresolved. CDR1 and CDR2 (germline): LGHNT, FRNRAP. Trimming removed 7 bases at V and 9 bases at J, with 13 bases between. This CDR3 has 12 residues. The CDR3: CASARPGGPQHF. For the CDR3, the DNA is TGTGCTAGTGCCCGCCCCGGTGGGCCCCAGCATTTT.

CDR3 in amino acids: CASSLAGIQTKNIQYF. DNA for the CDR3: TGTGCCAGCAGCTTGGCCGGGATTCAAACCAAAAACATTCAGTACTTC. V gene TRBV7-9 combines with J gene TRBJ2-4; TRBD2 is a possible D gene (5 bases). Trimming removed 3 bases at V and 2 bases at J, with 14 bases between. Germline CDR1 reads SEHNR; CDR2 reads FQNEAQ (reference sequence). The CDR3 spans 16 residues.

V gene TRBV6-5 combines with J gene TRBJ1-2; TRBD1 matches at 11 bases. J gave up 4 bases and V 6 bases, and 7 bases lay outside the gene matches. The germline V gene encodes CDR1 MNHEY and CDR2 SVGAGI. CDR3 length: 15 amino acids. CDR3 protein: CASSPRTGGVYGYTF. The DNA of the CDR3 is TGTGCCAGCAGCCCGAGGACAGGGGGCGTCTATGGCTACACCTTC.

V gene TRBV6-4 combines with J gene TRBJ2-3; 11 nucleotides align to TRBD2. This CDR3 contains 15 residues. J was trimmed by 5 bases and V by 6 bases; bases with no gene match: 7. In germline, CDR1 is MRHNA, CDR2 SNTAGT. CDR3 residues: CASSALAGGKDTQYF. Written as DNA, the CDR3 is TGTGCCAGCAGCGCGCTAGCGGGAGGTAAAGATACGCAGTATTTT.